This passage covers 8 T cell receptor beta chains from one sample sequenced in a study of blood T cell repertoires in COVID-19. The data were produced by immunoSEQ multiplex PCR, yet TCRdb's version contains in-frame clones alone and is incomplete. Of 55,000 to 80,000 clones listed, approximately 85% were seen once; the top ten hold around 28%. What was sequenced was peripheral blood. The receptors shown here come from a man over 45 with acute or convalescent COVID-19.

DNA of the CDR3: TGTGCCAGCAGCCCGCGGACGGGGAGTGAGCAGTTCTTC. This codes for CASSPRTGSEQFF. This chain joins TRBV14 and TRBJ2-1; D may be TRBD2 (5 bases). The CDR3 spans 13 residues. V dropped 4 bases and J dropped 9 bases, with 13 bases sitting between them. Germline V gene data show CDR1 as SGHDN and CDR2 as FVKESK.

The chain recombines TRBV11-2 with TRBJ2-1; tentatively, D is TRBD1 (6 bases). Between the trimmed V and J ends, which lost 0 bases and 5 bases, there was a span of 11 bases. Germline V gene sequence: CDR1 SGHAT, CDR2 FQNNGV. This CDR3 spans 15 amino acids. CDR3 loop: CASSLEPGVHNEQFF. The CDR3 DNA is TGTGCCAGCAGCTTAGAGCCAGGGGTCCACAATGAGCAGTTCTTC.

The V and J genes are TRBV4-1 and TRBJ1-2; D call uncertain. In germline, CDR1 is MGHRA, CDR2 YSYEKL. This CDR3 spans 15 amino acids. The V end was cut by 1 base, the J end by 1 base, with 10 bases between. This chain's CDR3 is CASSQVAGLNYGYTF. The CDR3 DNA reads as TGCGCCAGCAGCCAAGTGGCAGGCCTTAACTATGGCTACACCTTC.

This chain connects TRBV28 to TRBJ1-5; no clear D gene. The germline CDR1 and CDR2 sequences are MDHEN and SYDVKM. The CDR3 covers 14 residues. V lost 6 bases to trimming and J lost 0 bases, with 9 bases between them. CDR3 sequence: CASRASYSNQPQHF. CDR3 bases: TGTGCCAGCAGGGCCTCTTATAGCAATCAGCCCCAGCATTTT.

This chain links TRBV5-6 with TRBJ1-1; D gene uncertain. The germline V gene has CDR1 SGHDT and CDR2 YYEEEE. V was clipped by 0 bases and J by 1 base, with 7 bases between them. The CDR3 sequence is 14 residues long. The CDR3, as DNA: TGTGCCAGCAGCTTGGAACGGGGGAACACTGAAGCTTTCTTT. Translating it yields CASSLERGNTEAFF.

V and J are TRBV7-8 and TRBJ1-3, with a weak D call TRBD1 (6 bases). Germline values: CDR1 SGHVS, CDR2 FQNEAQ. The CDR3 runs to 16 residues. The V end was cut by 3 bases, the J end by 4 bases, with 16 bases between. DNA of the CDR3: TGTGCCAGCAGCTTGGGGGCAGTTCCATCCGGAAACACCATATATTTT. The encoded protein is CASSLGAVPSGNTIYF.

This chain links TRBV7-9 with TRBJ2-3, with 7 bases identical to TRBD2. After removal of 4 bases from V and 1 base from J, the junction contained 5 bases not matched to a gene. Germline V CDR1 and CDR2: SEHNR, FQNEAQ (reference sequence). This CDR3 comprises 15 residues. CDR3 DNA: TGTGCCAGCAGCTCAACGGGGGGAGGCACAGATACGCAGTATTTT. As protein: CASSSTGGGTDTQYF.

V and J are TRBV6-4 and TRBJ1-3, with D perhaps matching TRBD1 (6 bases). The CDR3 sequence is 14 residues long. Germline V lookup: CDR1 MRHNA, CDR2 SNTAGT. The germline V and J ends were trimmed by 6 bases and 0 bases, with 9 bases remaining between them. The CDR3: CASREDSSGNTIYF. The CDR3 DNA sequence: TGTGCCAGCAGAGAGGACAGCTCTGGAAACACCATATATTTT.